What follows are 15 T cell receptor beta chains derived from one specimen sequenced in a study of blood T cell repertoires in COVID-19. The assay was immunoSEQ multiplex PCR, and TCRdb's table has in-frame clones only and misses some. The top ten hold around 2% of the sample, which has 250,000 to 300,000 clones, around 89% seen once. Source material: PBMCs or T cells enriched from blood (not recorded which). These receptors all stem from a woman aged 55-69 years in a cohort exposed to, infected with or recovered from COVID-19 (not recorded which).

The chain recombines TRBV7-9 with TRBJ1-4, with 9 bases that match TRBD1. Trimming removed 1 base from V and 7 bases from J; junction bases left unmatched: 4. The CDR3 contains 15 residues. CDR1 and CDR2 (germline): SEHNR, FQNEAQ (reference sequence). CDR3 loop: CASSLGQGESEKLFF. For the CDR3, the DNA is TGTGCCAGCAGCTTAGGACAGGGGGAGAGTGAAAAACTGTTTTTT.

The chain uses TRBV3-1 (or the pseudogene TRBV3-2) and TRBJ1-1, with D unresolved. The germline V gene encodes CDR1 LGHDT and CDR2 YNNKEL (reference sequence). The CDR3 extends over 12 amino acids. V lost 3 bases and J lost 7, with 9 bases in between. Written as DNA, the CDR3 is TGTGCCAGCAGCCAGTTCGGGTATGAAGCTTTCTTT. This sequence encodes CASSQFGYEAFF.

This sequence joins TRBV5-1 and TRBJ2-1; no reliable D call. The CDR3 has 13 amino acids. Germline V lookup: CDR1 SGHRS, CDR2 YFSETQ. V was cut by 2 bases and J by 6 bases, with 9 bases left in between. For the CDR3, the DNA is TGCGCCAGCAGCTTTCAGACTTCCAATGAGCAGTTCTTC. Encoded protein: CASSFQTSNEQFF.

This clone was seen a handful of times. The chain combines TRBV11-3 with TRBJ2-3, with 7 bases matching TRBD2. The V gene's germline CDR1 is SGHNT and CDR2 YENEEA. After removal of 5 bases from V and 2 bases from J, the junction contained 7 bases not matched to a gene. CDR3 length equals 15 residues. The CDR3 bases are TGTGCCAGCAGCCCGGGACTAACGGACACAGATACGCAGTATTTT. Protein product: CASSPGLTDTDTQYF.

The sample holds a few counts of this clone. The CDR3 spells CASSLRWTSGGPYEQYF. In nucleotides, the CDR3 is TGTGCCAGCAGCTTAAGGTGGACTAGCGGGGGTCCCTACGAGCAGTACTTC. The chain joins TRBV7-2 to TRBJ2-7; 13 positions match TRBD2. V lost 2 bases, J lost 2 bases, and 6 bases stayed unmatched. There are 17 residues in the CDR3. The germline gives CDR1 SGHTA, CDR2 FQGNSA.

The chain links TRBV10-1 to TRBJ2-7, with TRBD1 matching 10 bases. The CDR3 has 16 residues. V shed 0 bases and J 7 bases; nucleotides not matched to a gene: 9. Per germline, CDR1 WNHNN and CDR2 SYGVQD (reference sequence). The chain's CDR3 is CASSESLTGGMKEQYF. The CDR3 bases are TGCGCCAGCAGTGAGTCCCTGACAGGGGGCATGAAGGAGCAGTACTTC.

The rearrangement uses TRBV4-2 and TRBJ1-1; 7 nucleotides line up with TRBD1. CDR1 and CDR2 from the germline V gene are LGHNA and YNFKEQ. The V segment lost 0 bases and the J segment 10 bases; nucleotides outside the gene matches: 8. The CDR3 loop spans 14 amino acids. CDR3 protein: CASSQDLPGGIAFF. CDR3 nucleotides: TGTGCCAGCAGCCAAGATCTTCCAGGGGGAATAGCTTTCTTT.

Comments on this clone: Other DNA sequences from this sample encode an identical CDR3 as well. This sequence joins TRBV7-9 and TRBJ2-7; D not resolved. Germline V lookup: CDR1 SEHNR, CDR2 FQNEAQ (reference sequence). This CDR3 is built from 11 residues. V dropped 5 bases and J dropped 0 bases, with 2 bases sitting between them. In DNA form, the CDR3 reads TGTGCCAGCAGCCTCTCCTACGAGCAGTACTTC. Amino acids: CASSLSYEQYF.

V usage is TRBV7-9 and J usage is TRBJ1-3; perhaps TRBD1 as D (6 bases). Trimming took off 5 bases at V and 0 bases at J, with 14 bases between the two ends. This CDR3 has 16 amino acids. From germline, CDR1 is SEHNR and CDR2 FQNEAQ (reference sequence). This CDR3 is CASSPRGQTSGNTIYF. The CDR3 nucleotides read TGTGCCAGCAGCCCTAGGGGACAAACCTCTGGAAACACCATATATTTT. The full variable domain, rest sourced from reference TRBV7-9 and TRBJ1-3, is DTGVSQNPRHKITKRGQNVTFRCDPISEHNRLYWYRQTLGQGPEFLTYFQNEAQLEKSRLLSDRFSAERPKGSFSTLEIQRTEQGDSAMYLCASSPRGQTSGNTIYFGEGSWLTVV.

J is TRBJ2-5 and V is TRBV4-1; perhaps TRBD1 as D (6 bases). Germline CDR1 and CDR2: MGHRA and YSYEKL. Trimming pared 1 base from V and 4 bases from J, leaving 13 bases between. The CDR3 sequence is 15 residues long. For the CDR3, the DNA is TGCGCCAGCAGCCAAGTGGAACAGGGCCGAGAGACCCAGTACTTC. This gives the protein CASSQVEQGRETQYF.

The genes are TRBV27 and TRBJ1-5; 7 nucleotides agree with TRBD1. With 4 bases clipped from V and 6 bases from J, the junction kept 9 bases outside the gene matches. This CDR3 region has 15 residues. CDR1 MNHEY and CDR2 SMNVEV come from the germline V gene (reference sequence). CDR3 in amino acids: CASSSRDRVGQPQHF. The CDR3 nucleotides read TGTGCCAGCAGTTCGCGCGACAGGGTTGGTCAGCCCCAGCATTTT.

The V gene is TRBV28, the J gene TRBJ1-4; 7 bases line up with TRBD1. CDR1 and CDR2 from the germline V gene are MDHEN and SYDVKM. V was pared by 2 bases and J by 7 bases, with 7 bases of the junction left unmatched. The CDR3 is 15 amino acids. The CDR3 here is CASSLPQTGSEKLFF. CDR3 coding DNA: TGTGCCAGCAGTTTACCGCAGACAGGGAGTGAAAAACTGTTTTTT.

This clone came up once. This chain uses TRBV6-5 with TRBJ1-1, with D hard to call. Germline-derived CDR1 and CDR2 are MNHEY and SVGAGI. The V gene lost 2 bases and the J gene lost 4 bases, with 11 bases spanning the gap. The CDR3 runs to 14 residues. The CDR3: CASSYLQRGTEAFF. DNA of the CDR3: TGTGCCAGCAGTTACCTGCAGAGAGGCACTGAAGCTTTCTTT.

About this clone: The identical CDR3 is also encoded by other nucleotide sequences in the sample. The V call is TRBV7-8, the J call TRBJ1-2; no clear D gene. CDR3 length: 13 amino acids. The germline V and J ends were trimmed by 1 base and 1 base, with 4 bases remaining between them. Per the germline V gene, CDR1 is SGHVS and CDR2 is FQNEAQ. The CDR3 nucleotides are TGTGCCAGCAGCTTAGGCGGTAACTATGGCTACACCTTC. It specifies CASSLGGNYGYTF. The full variable domain, rest sourced from reference TRBV7-8 and TRBJ1-2, is GAGVSQSPRYKVAKRGQDVALRCDPISGHVSLFWYQQALGQGPEFLTYFQNEAQLDKSGLPSDRFFAERPEGSVSTLKIQRTQQEDSAVYLCASSLGGNYGYTFGSGTRLTVV.

This chain links TRBV27 with TRBJ1-5, with 7 positions matching TRBD1. Germline V lookup: CDR1 MNHEY, CDR2 SMNVEV (reference sequence). V was clipped by 3 bases and J by 4 bases; unmatched bases: 3. The CDR3 spans 14 residues. The CDR3 DNA is TGTGCCAGCAGTTTTAGGGGACAGAATCAGCCCCAGCATTTT. Translating gives CASSFRGQNQPQHF.